This T cell receptor beta chain was sequenced during a study of blood T cells in healthy people across ages. Every sample had a minimum of 6 million PBMCs isolated. This clonotype was seen just once. A sample-barcoded 5' primer and a J-beta primer mix were used in a second PCR of about 7 to 12 cycles. TCRdb re-called the 5' RACE reads with MiXCR, one entry per CDR3 protein. This table holds fewer than 2 million distinct CDR3 sequences, 39% found once. With 0 bases removed from V and 5 bases from J, the gap between germline ends came to 9 bases. Per germline, CDR1 SGDLS and CDR2 YYNGEE. The CDR3 is 14 residues long.

The J gene is TRBJ2-1, the V gene TRBV9; D is possibly TRBD2 (5 bases). Sequenced sample: blood. The receptor's source is a human donor in good health. In DNA form, the CDR3 reads TGTGCCAGCAGCGTAGGAGGGTTCCACAATGAGCAGTTCTTC. Its translation is CASSVGGFHNEQFF.